This entry describes one TCR beta chain. This clone occurred once. This receptor's antigen is unknown. No base quality information exists; no much larger clone differs at one position. This sample is drawn from a study of blood T cell repertoires in COVID-19 (dated by TCRdb to about 2020). In the study overall: Samples covering the acute and convalescent phases of COVID-19 were provided by collaborators in the United States, Italy and Spain. Where available, HLA class I and class II types were taken from metadata supplied by the sample provider and were not determined by assay-based typing. Deeply sampled blood TCRbeta repertoires from subjects exposed to, actively infected with, or recovered from COVID-19 were included in the dataset. The samples were drawn from the first 160 participants of the ongoing ImmuneRACE study and from 1,200 or so subjects provided by 6 global collaborators. The prospective study material was composed of cDNA or gDNA derived from T cells, B-cell-depleted T cells, or PBMCs. A freely available public database, intended as a resource for researchers studying the immune response to SARS-CoV-2, is where the repertoires were released. Nearly every sample came with metadata listing a de-identified subject ID, COVID-19 status, age in years and sex. Findings and caveats that apply to the study as a whole: The amount of clinical and demographic metadata varied by source and participant and was provided uncurated.

Collaborating institutions collected whole blood in K2EDTA tubes following their own protocols. Collaborator samples were shipped for TCRbeta analysis as frozen whole blood, isolated PBMCs, or DNA extracted from either sample type. The immunoSEQ Assay, a bias-controlled multiplex PCR, was used to amplify TCRbeta CDR3 regions from genomic DNA. The authors' pipeline ran thus. The number of nucleated cells in each sample was estimated from the amplification of reference gene primers within the assay. Sequence reads were collapsed and filtered to measure the absolute abundance of every unique TCRbeta CDR3 rearrangement. For each sample, productive Simpson clonality was calculated by taking the square root of Simpson's diversity index across productive rearrangements. The table was pulled from immuneACCESS by TCRdb, which kept in-frame rearrangements only. Such tables lose some clones; where checked, under half of the loss comes from unresolved V genes, and the rest has no known cause. V and J calls and clone size come straight from that table; D and trimming were deduced from the DNA. Present in this sample are over 200,000 clones, under 90% of which were seen just once. The ten largest clones capture approximately 6% of the sample.

The CDR3 holds 16 amino acids from the cysteine to the phenylalanine. Only CDR3 DNA is held: 48 bases, read in frame from base 1. Ends trimmed: V by 4 bases, J by 0 bases; bases unmatched to a gene: 3. CDR1 and CDR2, per the germline V gene, are SGHDN and FVKESK. The chain joins TRBV14 to TRBJ2-2, and TRBD1 matches 9 of the central bases. The source is an older man with acute or convalescent COVID-19. The sample comprised peripheral blood. In nucleotides, the sequence is TGTGCCAGCAGCCCTTGGACAGGGGCGAACACCGGGGAGCTGTTTTTT. Translated, it gives CASSPWTGANTGELFF.